Included here is one T cell receptor (beta chain) sequence, with context. The CDR3 sequence is 12 residues long. V was cut by 6 bases and J by 11 bases, with 15 bases left in between. The germline V gene has CDR1 SNHLY and CDR2 FYNNEI. Unique molecular identifiers featured in how the TCRbeta library was prepared. MiXCR, applied by TCRdb to the PCR reads, yields one record per CDR3 protein. The table shows about 230,000 distinct CDR3 sequences, with 9.7% occurring only once. The sample originates from a study of T-cell reconstitution after alpha-beta-depleted transplantation in children. V and J are TRBV2 and TRBJ2-3; tentatively, D is TRBD1 (6 bases). The receptor comes from a human donor who donated a stem cell graft to a child with SCID. This specimen was PBMCs from the stem cell graft donor, taken from the stem cell graft. The CDR3 loop is CASRGQQGMQYF. As DNA, the CDR3 is TGTGCCAGCAGGGGACAACAGGGAATGCAGTATTTT.